This T cell receptor beta chain was obtained from a study of CD8 T cells in ankylosing spondylitis. Study-wide results and caveats: It was reported that disease-linked clones were significantly enriched in matched ankylosing spondylitis synovial fluid.

MiXCR, run by TCRdb on the 5' RACE reads, gives a single entry per CDR3 protein. The sample has around 320,000 distinct CDR3 sequences; around 21% are singletons. The CDR3 is 14 amino acids. Unmatched junction bases numbered 3, after V lost 0 bases and J lost 6 bases. Germline values: CDR1 SGDLS, CDR2 YYNGEE. Details on this clonotype: The antigen is undetermined.

The chain has TRBV9 and TRBJ2-1; 7 nucleotides line up with TRBD2. This sequence originates from a female donor with ankylosing spondylitis or in good health (not recorded which). The sample comprised blood, either unsorted or a sorted T cell fraction (not recorded which). Here the CDR3 reads CASSVEAGPNEQFF. DNA of the CDR3: TGTGCCAGCAGCGTAGAAGCGGGACCCAATGAGCAGTTCTTC.